A selection of T cell receptor beta chains follows, all from one sample in a study of cytomegalovirus exposure and HLA in healthy donors. The data were produced by immunoSEQ multiplex PCR, yet TCRdb's version contains in-frame clones alone and is incomplete. The sample lists roughly 150,000 clones, over 70% occurring once. Sample: PBMCs. The receptors shown here come from a woman between 40 and 55 years old in good health and CMV-seronegative. Both conserved end residues are part of each CDR3. A D gene is named only where the DNA matches it firmly. Size is stated for part of the rows, as once, few or many counts, or as a class when the clone is expanded.

d_call j_call clone_size v_call cdr3_aa cdr3_nt
TRBD1 TRBJ2-3 NA TRBV23-1 CASSPRGLGTDTQYF TGCGCCAGCAGTCCAAGGGGGCTAGGTACAGATACGCAGTATTTT
NA TRBJ1-3 NA TRBV19 CASSIPPDILNTIYF TGTGCCAGTAGTATCCCTCCGGACATACTAAACACCATATATTTT
TRBD2 TRBJ2-1 NA TRBV28 CASSSSGSSYNEQFF TGTGCCAGCAGTTCAAGCGGGAGCTCCTACAATGAGCAGTTCTTC
TRBD2 TRBJ2-3 NA TRBV28 CASSYSLGLAGTDTQYF TGTGCCAGCAGTTACTCCCTGGGACTAGCGGGCACAGATACGCAGTATTTT
NA TRBJ2-6 NA TRBV4-1 CASSRAEFSGANVLTF TGCGCCAGCAGCCGTGCGGAGTTCTCTGGGGCCAACGTCCTGACTTTC
TRBD1 TRBJ2-7 few TRBV18 CASSPGTGGYEQYF TGTGCCAGCTCACCCGGGACAGGGGGATACGAGCAGTACTTC
NA TRBJ2-3 NA TRBV11-2 CASSLGGDTQYF TGTGCCAGCAGCTTAGGAGGGGATACGCAGTATTTT
NA TRBJ2-2 few TRBV4-1 CASSQGWGPSGGFTGELFF TGCGCCAGCAGCCAAGGTTGGGGGCCCTCGGGAGGATTCACCGGGGAGCTGTTTTTT
TRBD2 TRBJ2-1 few TRBV4-3 CASSLRTSRSYNEQFF TGCGCCAGCAGCCTACGGACTAGCAGATCCTACAATGAGCAGTTCTTC
NA TRBJ2-4 once TRBV7-9 CASSSEDIRGNIQYF TGTGCCAGCAGCTCAGAGGACATTAGGGGGAACATTCAGTACTTC
NA TRBJ2-2 NA TRBV7-6 CASSLARGGNRGPGELFF TGTGCCAGCAGCTTAGCTCGCGGGGGGAACAGGGGGCCCGGGGAGCTGTTTTTT
NA TRBJ2-3 NA TRBV19 CASTSGPGSTDTQYF TGTGCCAGTACGAGCGGGCCCGGTAGTACAGATACGCAGTATTTT
NA TRBJ1-4 NA TRBV9 CASSAWGEGEKLFF TGTGCCAGCAGCGCCTGGGGGGAAGGGGAAAAACTGTTTTTT
NA TRBJ1-6 NA TRBV18 CASSSGIHNSPLHF TGTGCCAGCTCGTCCGGGATCCATAATTCACCCCTCCACTTT
NA TRBJ2-7 NA TRBV11-2 CASRTAPIYYEQYF TGTGCCAGCAGGACAGCTCCGATCTACTACGAGCAGTACTTC
TRBD1 TRBJ1-1 few TRBV19 CASSISDRDTEAFF TGTGCCAGTAGTATCAGTGACAGGGACACTGAAGCTTTCTTT
NA TRBJ2-3 NA TRBV13 CASSWPSDTQYF TGTGCCAGCAGCTGGCCGTCAGATACGCAGTATTTT
NA TRBJ2-5 NA TRBV5-4 CASSLNIGGQETQYF TGTGCCAGCAGCCTGAATATAGGAGGGCAAGAGACCCAGTACTTC
NA TRBJ2-7 NA TRBV7-8 CASRKQPSSYEQYF TGTGCCAGCAGGAAACAGCCGAGCTCCTACGAGCAGTACTTC
NA TRBJ2-2 once TRBV5-1 CASSLVQGGTGELFF TGCGCCAGCAGCTTGGTGCAGGGTGGCACCGGGGAGCTGTTTTTT
TRBD2 TRBJ2-1 once TRBV2 CASSQTAGVYNEQFF TGTGCCAGCAGTCAGACAGCGGGAGTCTACAATGAGCAGTTCTTC
TRBD1 TRBJ1-4 NA TRBV6-5 CASSRQGPSEKLFF TGTGCCAGCAGTCGACAGGGCCCTAGTGAAAAACTGTTTTTT
NA TRBJ1-1 NA TRBV10-3 CAISAERGEFTGAFF TGTGCCATCAGTGCGGAACGTGGAGAATTCACTGGAGCTTTCTTT
TRBD1 TRBJ1-5 once TRBV19 CASSTRPQDRPGPQHF TGTGCCAGTAGTACCCGACCACAGGACAGGCCCGGGCCCCAGCATTTT
TRBD1 TRBJ1-2 once TRBV28 CASRKQGPSYGYTF TGTGCCAGCCGAAAACAGGGGCCTAGCTATGGCTACACCTTC
NA TRBJ2-1 NA TRBV7-2 CASSRFGDEQFF TGTGCCAGCAGCCGCTTCGGGGATGAGCAGTTCTTC
TRBD2 TRBJ2-7 few TRBV4-3 CASSQELGGSADEQYF TGCGCCAGCAGCCAGGAACTTGGCGGGAGTGCGGACGAGCAGTACTTC
TRBD1 TRBJ2-7 NA TRBV11-3 CASSSRGTGVGEQYF TGTGCCAGCAGCTCGCGGGGGACAGGGGTTGGGGAGCAGTACTTC
TRBD1 TRBJ1-6 NA TRBV27 CASSGQGVSPLHF TGTGCCAGCAGCGGACAGGGAGTTTCACCCCTCCACTTT
NA TRBJ2-5 NA TRBV28 CASSFGTVETQYF TGTGCCAGCAGTTTTGGTACGGTGGAGACCCAGTACTTC
TRBD1 TRBJ2-2 NA TRBV7-2 CASSAGTGGRRTGELFF TGTGCCAGCAGCGCCGGGACAGGGGGCCGGAGAACCGGGGAGCTGTTTTTT
TRBD1 TRBJ2-7 NA TRBV9 CASSVWDRAGEQYF TGTGCCAGCAGCGTATGGGACAGGGCTGGGGAGCAGTACTTC
NA TRBJ1-1 NA TRBV5-4 CASSQSSWLNTEAFF TGTGCCAGCAGCCAATCCTCGTGGCTGAACACTGAAGCTTTCTTT
NA TRBJ1-6 once TRBV11-3 CASSLDLGDSSPLHF TGTGCCAGCAGCTTAGATCTTGGGGACTCTTCACCCCTCCACTTT
TRBD1 TRBJ2-5 NA TRBV4-2 CASSLGTDQETQYF TGTGCCAGCAGCCTTGGGACAGACCAAGAGACCCAGTACTTC
NA TRBJ2-5 NA TRBV5-4 CASSLLVKRAQYF TGTGCCAGCAGCTTGCTAGTGAAGAGGGCCCAGTACTTC
NA TRBJ1-1 NA TRBV5-1 CASSLVSGSAFAEAFF TGCGCCAGCAGCTTGGTGTCAGGGTCGGCTTTTGCTGAAGCTTTCTTT
NA TRBJ2-1 few TRBV5-1 CASTGETYNEQFF TGCGCCAGCACGGGGGAGACCTACAATGAGCAGTTCTTC
NA TRBJ2-4 NA TRBV27 CASSLEGTGIQYF TGTGCCAGCAGTTTGGAGGGCACGGGCATTCAGTACTTC
NA TRBJ2-2 once TRBV7-8 CASSLRGELITGELFF TGTGCCAGCAGCTTACGCGGAGAGTTAATTACCGGGGAGCTGTTTTTT
NA TRBJ1-1 few TRBV28 CASSLFREGNTEAFF TGTGCCAGCAGTTTATTTAGGGAGGGGAACACTGAAGCTTTCTTT
NA TRBJ2-2 NA TRBV11-1 CASKERAGTNTGELFF TGTGCCAGCAAAGAACGAGCAGGGACGAACACCGGGGAGCTGTTTTTT
TRBD2 TRBJ2-3 NA TRBV7-9 CASNRGVETQYF TGTGCCAGCAACCGGGGGGTGGAAACGCAGTATTTT
NA TRBJ1-1 NA TRBV20-1 CSARGDTEAFF TGCAGTGCTAGGGGAGACACTGAAGCTTTCTTT
NA TRBJ1-1 NA TRBV9 CASSVAAENTEAFF TGTGCCAGCAGCGTAGCTGCGGAGAACACTGAAGCTTTCTTT
TRBD1 TRBJ2-7 NA TRBV28 CASSYGQGARYEQYF TGTGCCAGCAGCTATGGACAGGGGGCGCGATACGAGCAGTACTTC
NA TRBJ2-2 NA TRBV5-1 CASSATGVGTGELFF TGCGCCAGCAGCGCCACAGGTGTTGGGACCGGGGAGCTGTTTTTT
NA TRBJ1-1 NA TRBV11-3 CASSLGLEGDTEAFF TGTGCCAGCAGCTTGGGCCTGGAAGGGGACACTGAAGCTTTCTTT
NA TRBJ1-3 NA TRBV27 CASSYLGGNTIYF TGTGCCAGCAGTTATCTAGGTGGAAACACCATATATTTT
TRBD1 TRBJ2-2 NA TRBV11-3 CASSSPGQGFVNTGELFF TGTGCCAGCAGCTCACCGGGACAGGGATTCGTGAACACCGGGGAGCTGTTTTTT
TRBD2 TRBJ2-1 NA TRBV7-3 CASSPNGGRVNEQFF TGTGCCAGCAGCCCGAATGGCGGGAGGGTGAATGAGCAGTTCTTC
NA TRBJ2-7 NA TRBV15 CATSRGDNFYEQYF TGTGCCACCAGCAGAGGCGACAATTTCTACGAGCAGTACTTC
NA TRBJ1-2 NA TRBV28 CASSLGGHYGYTF TGTGCCAGCAGTTTGGGGGGGCACTATGGCTACACCTTC
NA TRBJ2-6 NA TRBV2 CASTEDRSGANVLTF TGTGCCAGCACAGAGGATCGCTCTGGGGCCAACGTCCTGACTTTC
NA TRBJ1-6 NA TRBV4-3 CASSRMASDNSPLHF TGCGCCAGCAGCCGGATGGCCAGCGATAATTCACCCCTCCACTTT
TRBD2 TRBJ2-3 NA TRBV11-2 CASSLDSGGAADTQYF TGTGCCAGCAGCTTAGATAGCGGGGGGGCTGCAGATACGCAGTATTTT
TRBD1 TRBJ2-4 NA TRBV11-3 CASSSRQGNLAKNIQYF TGTGCCAGCAGCTCGAGACAGGGAAACTTAGCCAAAAACATTCAGTACTTC
TRBD2 TRBJ2-5 NA TRBV5-4 CASSLAGGRETQYF TGTGCCAGCAGCTTGGCGGGGGGGCGGGAGACCCAGTACTTC
NA TRBJ1-6 once TRBV4-3 CASSQEQGMSRSYNSPLHF TGCGCCAGCAGCCAAGAGCAGGGCATGTCGAGATCCTATAATTCACCCCTCCACTTT
NA TRBJ1-2 once TRBV7-8 CASSLAPTTGYGYTF TGTGCCAGCAGCTTAGCGCCGACGACAGGCTATGGCTACACCTTC